This T cell receptor beta chain was retrieved from a study of T-cell reconstitution after alpha-beta-depleted transplantation in children. Study results and limitations: Surviving recipient T cells and thymic progenitors accounted for the high day-60 TCRbeta diversity observed in some patients. There were reportedly several hundred expanded graft clones from which alpha-beta T cells came about two months after transplant. It was newly produced T cells that mostly accounted for T-cell counts and diversity one year after transplant.

V trimming: 3 bases; J trimming: 0 bases; junction bases outside the gene matches: 4. Germline V gene data show CDR1 as PRHDT and CDR2 as FYEKMQ (reference sequence). This CDR3 contains 16 residues. This clonotype was seen more than once but under ten times. Its specificity is unknown. As it was prepared, the TCRbeta library received unique molecular identifiers. TCRdb passed the PCR reads through MiXCR, listing each CDR3 protein once. The sample includes approximately 800,000 distinct CDR3 sequences, around 15% of them seen just once. The V call is TRBV13, the J call TRBJ2-1; 8 bases are a match to TRBD2. The receptor was isolated from a male patient younger than 18 who had a stem cell transplant for acute lymphoblastic leukemia, so the T cells may come from the graft donor. Sequenced material: PBMCs, mostly from graft donor cells, taken 360 days after TCRalphabeta/CD19-depleted stem cell transplant. The CDR3 loop is CASSFQRESSYNEQFF. The CDR3 DNA follows: TGTGCCAGCAGCTTCCAGCGGGAGTCCTCCTACAATGAGCAGTTCTTC.